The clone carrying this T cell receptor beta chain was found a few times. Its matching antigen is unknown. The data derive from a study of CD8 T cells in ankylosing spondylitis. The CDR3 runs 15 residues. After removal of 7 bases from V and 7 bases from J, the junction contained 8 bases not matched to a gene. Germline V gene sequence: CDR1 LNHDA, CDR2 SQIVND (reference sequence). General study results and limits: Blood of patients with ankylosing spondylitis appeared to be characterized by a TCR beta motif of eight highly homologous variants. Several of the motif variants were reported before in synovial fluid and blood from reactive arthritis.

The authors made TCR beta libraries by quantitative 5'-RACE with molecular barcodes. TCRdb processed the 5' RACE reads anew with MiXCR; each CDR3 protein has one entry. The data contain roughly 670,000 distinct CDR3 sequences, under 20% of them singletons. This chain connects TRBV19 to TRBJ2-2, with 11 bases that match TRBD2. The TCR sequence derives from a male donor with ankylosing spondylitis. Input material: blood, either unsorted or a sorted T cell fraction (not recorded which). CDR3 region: CASTPTSGARGELFF. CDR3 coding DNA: TGTGCCAGTACCCCGACTAGCGGGGCGCGCGGGGAGCTGTTTTTT.